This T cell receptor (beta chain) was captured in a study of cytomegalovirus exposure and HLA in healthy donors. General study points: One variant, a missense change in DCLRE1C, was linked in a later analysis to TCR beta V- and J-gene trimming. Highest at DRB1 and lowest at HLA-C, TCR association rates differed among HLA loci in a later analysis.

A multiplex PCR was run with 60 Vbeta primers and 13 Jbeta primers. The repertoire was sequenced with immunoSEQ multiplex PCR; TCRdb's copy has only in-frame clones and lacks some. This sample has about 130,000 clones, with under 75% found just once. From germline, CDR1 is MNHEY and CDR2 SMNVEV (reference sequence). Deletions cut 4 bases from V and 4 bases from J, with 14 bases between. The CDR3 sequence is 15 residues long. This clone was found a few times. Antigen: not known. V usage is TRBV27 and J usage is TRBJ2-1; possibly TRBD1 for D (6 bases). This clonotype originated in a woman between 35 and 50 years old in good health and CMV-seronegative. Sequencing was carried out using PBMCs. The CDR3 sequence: CASSWGQGVYNEQFF. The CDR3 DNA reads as TGTGCCAGCAGTTGGGGGCAGGGAGTTTACAATGAGCAGTTCTTC.